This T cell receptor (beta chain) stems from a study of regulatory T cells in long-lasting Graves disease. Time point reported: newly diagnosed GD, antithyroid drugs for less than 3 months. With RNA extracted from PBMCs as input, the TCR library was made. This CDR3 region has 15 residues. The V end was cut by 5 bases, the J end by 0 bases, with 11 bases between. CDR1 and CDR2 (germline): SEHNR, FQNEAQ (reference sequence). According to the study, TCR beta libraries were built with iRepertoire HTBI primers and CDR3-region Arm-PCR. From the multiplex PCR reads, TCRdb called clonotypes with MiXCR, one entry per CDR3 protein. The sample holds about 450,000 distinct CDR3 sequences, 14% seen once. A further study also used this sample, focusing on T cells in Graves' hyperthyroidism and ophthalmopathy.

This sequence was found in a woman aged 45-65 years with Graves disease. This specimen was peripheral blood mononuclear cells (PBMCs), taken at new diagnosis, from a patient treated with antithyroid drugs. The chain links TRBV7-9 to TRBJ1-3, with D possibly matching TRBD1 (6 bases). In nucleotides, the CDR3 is TGTGCCAGCAGCCCGGGGGCGGCCTCTGGAAACACCATATATTTT. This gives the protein CASSPGAASGNTIYF.